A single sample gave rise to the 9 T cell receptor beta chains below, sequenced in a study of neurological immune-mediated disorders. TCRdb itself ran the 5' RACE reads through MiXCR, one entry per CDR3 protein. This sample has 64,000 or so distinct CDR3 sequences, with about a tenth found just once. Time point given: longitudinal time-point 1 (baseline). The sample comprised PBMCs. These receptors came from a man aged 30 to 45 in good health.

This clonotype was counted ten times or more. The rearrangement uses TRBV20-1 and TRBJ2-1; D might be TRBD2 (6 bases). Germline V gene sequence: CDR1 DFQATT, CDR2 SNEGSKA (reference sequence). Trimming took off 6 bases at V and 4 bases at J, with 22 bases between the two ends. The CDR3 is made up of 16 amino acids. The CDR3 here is CSAVIRRAGIYNEQFF. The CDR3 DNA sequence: TGCAGTGCCGTAATCCGACGTGCGGGGATATACAATGAGCAGTTCTTC.

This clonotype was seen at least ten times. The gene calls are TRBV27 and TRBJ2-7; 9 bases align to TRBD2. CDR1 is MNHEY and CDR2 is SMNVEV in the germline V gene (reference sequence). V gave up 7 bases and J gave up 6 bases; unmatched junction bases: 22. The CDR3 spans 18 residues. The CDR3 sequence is CASKAGAITWTSESEQYF. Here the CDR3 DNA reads TGTGCCAGCAAGGCAGGGGCGATTACTTGGACTAGCGAGAGCGAGCAGTACTTC.

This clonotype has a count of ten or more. CDR3: CASSLGTNSPLHF. The CDR3, as DNA: TGTGCCAGCAGTTTGGGCACTAATTCACCCCTCCACTTT. The chain uses TRBV12-3 or TRBV12-4 and TRBJ1-6; D remains unclear. The CDR3 contains 13 residues. The V end was cut by 3 bases, the J end by 6 bases, with 6 bases between.

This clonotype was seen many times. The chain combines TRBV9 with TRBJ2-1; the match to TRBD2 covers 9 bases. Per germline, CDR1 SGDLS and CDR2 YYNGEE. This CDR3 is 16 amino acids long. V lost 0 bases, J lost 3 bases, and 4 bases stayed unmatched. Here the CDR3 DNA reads TGTGCCAGCAGCGTAGGTCTAGCGGGGATCTACAATGAGCAGTTCTTC. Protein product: CASSVGLAGIYNEQFF.

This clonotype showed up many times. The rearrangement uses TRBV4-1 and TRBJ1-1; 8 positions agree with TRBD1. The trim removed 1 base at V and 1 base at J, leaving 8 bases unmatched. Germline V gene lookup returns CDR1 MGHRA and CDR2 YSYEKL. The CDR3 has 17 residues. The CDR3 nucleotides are TGCGCCAGCAGCCAAGGGACCTCAGGGGGCGCGAACACTGAAGCTTTCTTT. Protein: CASSQGTSGGANTEAFF.

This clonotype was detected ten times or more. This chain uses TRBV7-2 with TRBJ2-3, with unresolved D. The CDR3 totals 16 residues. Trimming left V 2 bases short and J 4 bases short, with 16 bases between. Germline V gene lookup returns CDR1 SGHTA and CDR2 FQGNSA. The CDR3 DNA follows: TGTGCCAGCAGCTTATGGGCTAGATCGGGTCCAGATACGCAGTATTTT. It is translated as CASSLWARSGPDTQYF.

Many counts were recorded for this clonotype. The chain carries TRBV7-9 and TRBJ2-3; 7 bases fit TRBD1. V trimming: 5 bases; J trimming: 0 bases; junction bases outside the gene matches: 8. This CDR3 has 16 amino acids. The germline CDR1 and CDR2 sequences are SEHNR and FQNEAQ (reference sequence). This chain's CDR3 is CASSPRTGWSTDTQYF. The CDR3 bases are TGTGCCAGCAGCCCAAGGACAGGATGGAGCACAGATACGCAGTATTTT.

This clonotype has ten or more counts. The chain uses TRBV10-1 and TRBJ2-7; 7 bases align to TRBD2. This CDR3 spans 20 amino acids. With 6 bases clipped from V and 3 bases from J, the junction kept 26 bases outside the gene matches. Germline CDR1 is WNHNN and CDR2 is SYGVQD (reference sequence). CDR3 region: CASSPEGGLGLGRKFYEQYF. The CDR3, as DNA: TGCGCCAGCAGCCCAGAGGGAGGCCTTGGACTAGGTCGAAAGTTCTACGAGCAGTACTTC.

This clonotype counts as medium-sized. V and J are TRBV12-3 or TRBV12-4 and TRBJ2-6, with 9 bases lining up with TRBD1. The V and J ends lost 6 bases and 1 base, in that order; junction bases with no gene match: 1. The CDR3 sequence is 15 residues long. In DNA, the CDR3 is TGTGCCAGCAGGGGGACAGGGTCTGGGGCCAACGTCCTGACTTTC. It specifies CASRGTGSGANVLTF.